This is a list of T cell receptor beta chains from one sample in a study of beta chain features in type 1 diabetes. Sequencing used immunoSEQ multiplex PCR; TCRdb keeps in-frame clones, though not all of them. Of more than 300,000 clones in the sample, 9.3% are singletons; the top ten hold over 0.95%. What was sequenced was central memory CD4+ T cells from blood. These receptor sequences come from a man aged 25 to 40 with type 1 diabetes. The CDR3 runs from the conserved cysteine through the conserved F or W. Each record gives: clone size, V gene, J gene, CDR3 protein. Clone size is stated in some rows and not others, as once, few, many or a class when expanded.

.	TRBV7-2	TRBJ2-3	CASSSTGGADTQYF
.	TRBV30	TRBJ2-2	CAWRTGQRPSNTGELFF
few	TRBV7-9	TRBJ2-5	CASSLGPGAETQYF
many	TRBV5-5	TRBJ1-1	CASSYNSNTEAFF
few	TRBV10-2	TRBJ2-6	CASSPQDGVSGANVLTF
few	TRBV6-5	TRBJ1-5	CASSHRGGGNQPQHF
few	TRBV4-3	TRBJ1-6	CASSQWDSNSPLHF
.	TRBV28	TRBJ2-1	CASRGQGQDYYNEQFF
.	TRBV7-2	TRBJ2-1	CASSLSGTSDNEQFF
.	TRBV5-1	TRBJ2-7	CASSSPGQPYEQYF
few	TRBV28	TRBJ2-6	CASRSGAGANVLTF
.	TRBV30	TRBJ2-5	CASSLDRETQYF
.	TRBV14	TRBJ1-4	CASSQNFGGEKLFF
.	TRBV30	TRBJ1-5	CAWSPDSNQPQHF
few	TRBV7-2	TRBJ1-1	CASSLQQGQGEAFF
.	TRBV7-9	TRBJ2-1	CASSLDGQGEQFF
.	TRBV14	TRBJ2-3	CASSLVAGGVTDTQYF
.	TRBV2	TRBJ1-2	CASNKVENYGYTF
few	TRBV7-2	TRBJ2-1	CASSSGQSSYNEQFF
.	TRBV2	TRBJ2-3	CASSVGRGTDTQYF
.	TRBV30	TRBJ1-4	CAWTDGLNEKLFF
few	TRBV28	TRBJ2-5	CASGQGGQETQYF
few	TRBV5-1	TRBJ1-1	CASSGGQGGWTEAFF
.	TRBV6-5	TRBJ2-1	CASSQQGFSYNEQFF
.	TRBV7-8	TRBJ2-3	CASSTTSGAPDTQYF
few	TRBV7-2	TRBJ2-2	CASSLARGGELFF
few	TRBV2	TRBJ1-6	CASSEAGRERSPLHF
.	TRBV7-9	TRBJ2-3	CASSLARGRSSTDTQYF
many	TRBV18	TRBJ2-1	CASSPRLASGGGEQFF
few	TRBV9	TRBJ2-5	CASSVMDGGAWETQYF
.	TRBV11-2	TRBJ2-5	CASSSQRGAGETQYF
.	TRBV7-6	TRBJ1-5	CASSLGTNQPQHF
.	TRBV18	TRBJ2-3	CASSDQHTDTQYF
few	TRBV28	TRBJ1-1	CASSFVNTEAFF
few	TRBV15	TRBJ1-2	CATSRELSLYGYTF
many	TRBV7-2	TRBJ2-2	CASSLMMNTGELFF
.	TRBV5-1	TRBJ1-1	CASSIRVNTEAFF
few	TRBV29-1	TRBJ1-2	CSVYRGQDYGYTF
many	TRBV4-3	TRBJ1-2	CASSQDTGVDYGYTF
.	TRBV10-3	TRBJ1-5	CAISDPGRSNQPQHF
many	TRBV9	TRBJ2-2	CASSPRQGASTGELFF
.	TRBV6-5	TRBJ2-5	CASRRTSGAQETQYF
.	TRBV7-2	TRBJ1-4	CASSSGGPGREKLFF
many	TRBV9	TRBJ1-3	CASSVVGDTIYF
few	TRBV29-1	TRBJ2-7	CSVTGQGTSYEQYF
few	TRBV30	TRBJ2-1	CAPPGLAGVSYNEQFF
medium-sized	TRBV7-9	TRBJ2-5	CASSASWETQYF
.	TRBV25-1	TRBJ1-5	CASIPPWPNQPQHF
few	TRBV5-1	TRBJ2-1	CASSLADPSYNEQFF
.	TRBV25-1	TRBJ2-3	CASSRLAGADTQYF
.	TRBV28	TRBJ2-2	CASSLRQDGELFF
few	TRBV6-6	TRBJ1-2	CASIGPSTPSYGYTF